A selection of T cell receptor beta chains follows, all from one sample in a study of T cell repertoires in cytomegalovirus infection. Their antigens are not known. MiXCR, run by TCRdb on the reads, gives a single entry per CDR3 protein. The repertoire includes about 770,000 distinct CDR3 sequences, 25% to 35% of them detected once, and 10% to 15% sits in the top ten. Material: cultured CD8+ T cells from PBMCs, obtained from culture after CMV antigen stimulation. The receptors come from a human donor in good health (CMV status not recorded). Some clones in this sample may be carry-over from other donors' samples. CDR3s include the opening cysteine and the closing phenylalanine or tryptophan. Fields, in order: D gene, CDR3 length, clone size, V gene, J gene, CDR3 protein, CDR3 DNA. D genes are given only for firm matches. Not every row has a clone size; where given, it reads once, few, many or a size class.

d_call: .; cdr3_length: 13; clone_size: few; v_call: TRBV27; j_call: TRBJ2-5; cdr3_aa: CASSPGVGETQYF; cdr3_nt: TGTGCCAGCAGTCCAGGGGTAGGAGAGACCCAGTACTTC
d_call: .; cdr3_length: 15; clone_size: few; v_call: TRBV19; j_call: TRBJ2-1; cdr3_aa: CASSIAGTDYNEQFF; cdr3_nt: TGTGCCAGTAGTATAGCTGGGACGGATTACAATGAGCAGTTCTTC
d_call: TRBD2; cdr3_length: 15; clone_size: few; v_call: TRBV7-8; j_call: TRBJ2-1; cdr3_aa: CASSSRLERGGEQFF; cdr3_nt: TGTGCCAGCAGCTCTCGACTCGAGCGGGGGGGTGAGCAGTTCTTC
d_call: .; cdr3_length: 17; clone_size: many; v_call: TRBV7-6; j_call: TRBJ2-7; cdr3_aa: CASSLGGGSATTYEQYF; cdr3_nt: TGTGCCAGCAGCTTAGGGGGTGGTTCAGCGACCACCTACGAGCAGTACTTC
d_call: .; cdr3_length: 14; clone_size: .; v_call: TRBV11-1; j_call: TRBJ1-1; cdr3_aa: CASSLGGVNVEAFF; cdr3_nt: TGTGCCAGCAGCTTAGGGGGTGTGAATGTTGAAGCTTTCTTT
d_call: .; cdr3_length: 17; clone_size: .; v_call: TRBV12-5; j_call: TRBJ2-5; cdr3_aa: CASGPRSPTRREETQYF; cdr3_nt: TGTGCTAGTGGTCCACGGTCGCCGACCCGCAGGGAAGAGACCCAGTACTTC
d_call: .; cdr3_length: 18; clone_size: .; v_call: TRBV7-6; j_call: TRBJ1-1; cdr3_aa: CASSLGASVPLVNTEAFF; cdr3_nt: TGTGCCAGCAGCTTAGGGGCCTCGGTACCGTTGGTGAACACTGAAGCTTTCTTT
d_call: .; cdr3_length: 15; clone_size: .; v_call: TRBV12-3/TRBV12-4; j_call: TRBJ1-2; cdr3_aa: CASSSMKSGDYGYTF; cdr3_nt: TGTGCCAGCAGTTCCATGAAATCAGGGGACTATGGCTACACCTTC
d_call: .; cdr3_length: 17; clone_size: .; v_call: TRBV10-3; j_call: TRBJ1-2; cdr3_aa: CAISLWDKQVTDYGYTF; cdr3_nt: TGTGCCATCAGTCTTTGGGACAAGCAGGTTACTGACTATGGCTACACCTTC
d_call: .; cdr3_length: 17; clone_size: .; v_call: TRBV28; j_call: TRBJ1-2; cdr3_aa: CASSLFGRDNSNYGYTF; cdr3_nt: TGTGCCAGCAGTTTGTTCGGCAGGGACAATTCTAACTATGGCTACACCTTC
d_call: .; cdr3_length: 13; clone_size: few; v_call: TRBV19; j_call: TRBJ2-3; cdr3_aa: CASSSGQTDTQYF; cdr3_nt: TGTGCCAGTAGTAGCGGACAGACAGATACGCAGTATTTT
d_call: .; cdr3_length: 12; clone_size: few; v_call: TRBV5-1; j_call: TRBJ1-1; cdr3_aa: CASSEAGSEAFF; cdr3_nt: TGCGCCAGCAGTGAGGCGGGGTCTGAAGCTTTCTTT
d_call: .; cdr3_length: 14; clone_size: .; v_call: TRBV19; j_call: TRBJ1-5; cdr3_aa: CASTPLGRGQPQHF; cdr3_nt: TGTGCCAGTACCCCTCTAGGGCGAGGTCAGCCCCAGCATTTT
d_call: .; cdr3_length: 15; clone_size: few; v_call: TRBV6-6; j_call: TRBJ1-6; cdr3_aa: CASSYSRQYNSPLHF; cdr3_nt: TGTGCCAGCAGTTACTCTAGACAGTATAATTCACCCCTCCACTTT
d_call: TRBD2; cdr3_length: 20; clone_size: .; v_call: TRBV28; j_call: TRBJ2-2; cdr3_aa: CASSLSLRGLAGTNTGELFF; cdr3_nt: TGTGCCAGCAGTTTAAGCCTAAGAGGGCTAGCGGGTACGAACACCGGGGAGCTGTTTTTT
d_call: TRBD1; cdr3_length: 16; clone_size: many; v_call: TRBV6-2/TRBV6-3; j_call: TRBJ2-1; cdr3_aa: CASSYHDRGIINEQFF; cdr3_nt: TGTGCCAGCAGTTACCATGACAGGGGGATTATCAATGAGCAGTTCTTC
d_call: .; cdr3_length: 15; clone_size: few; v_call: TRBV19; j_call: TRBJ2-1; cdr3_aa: CASSWGLAENNEQFF; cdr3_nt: TGTGCCAGTAGTTGGGGGCTAGCGGAGAACAATGAGCAGTTCTTC
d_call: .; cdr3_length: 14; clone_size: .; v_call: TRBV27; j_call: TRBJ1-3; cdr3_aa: CASSFGGWGNTIYF; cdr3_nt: TGTGCCAGCAGTTTCGGGGGGTGGGGAAACACCATATATTTT
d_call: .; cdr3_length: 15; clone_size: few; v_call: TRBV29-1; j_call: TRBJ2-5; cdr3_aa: CSVEVAALREETQYF; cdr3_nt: TGCAGCGTTGAAGTGGCAGCTCTCCGCGAAGAGACCCAGTACTTC
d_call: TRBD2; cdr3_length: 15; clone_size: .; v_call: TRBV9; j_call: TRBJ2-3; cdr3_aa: CASSALAGFTDTQYF; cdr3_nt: TGTGCCAGCAGCGCCTTAGCGGGGTTCACAGATACGCAGTATTTT
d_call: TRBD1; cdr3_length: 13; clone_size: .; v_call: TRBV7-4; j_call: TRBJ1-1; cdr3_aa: CASSGQGPTEAFF; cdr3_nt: TGTGCCAGCAGCGGACAGGGGCCCACTGAAGCTTTCTTT
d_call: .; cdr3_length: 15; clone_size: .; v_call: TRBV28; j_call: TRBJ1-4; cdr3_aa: CASSWRSATNEKLFF; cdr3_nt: TGTGCCAGCAGTTGGAGGAGCGCAACTAATGAAAAACTGTTTTTT
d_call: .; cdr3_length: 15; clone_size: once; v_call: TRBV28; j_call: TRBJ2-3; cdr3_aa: CASSPRDSGTDTQYF; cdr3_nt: TGTGCCAGCAGTCCCCGGGATAGTGGCACAGATACGCAGTATTTT
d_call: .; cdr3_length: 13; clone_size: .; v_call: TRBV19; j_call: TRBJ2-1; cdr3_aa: CASSIAQTGEQFF; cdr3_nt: TGTGCCAGTAGTATAGCCCAAACTGGGGAGCAGTTCTTC
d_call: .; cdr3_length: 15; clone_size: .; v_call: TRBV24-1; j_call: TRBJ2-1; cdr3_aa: CATSDRTLGGDEQFF; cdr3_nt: TGTGCCACCAGTGATCGTACTTTAGGGGGGGATGAGCAGTTCTTC
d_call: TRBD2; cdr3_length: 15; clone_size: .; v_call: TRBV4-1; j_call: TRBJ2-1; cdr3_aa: CASSHEPRAGGEEFF; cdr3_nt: TGCGCCAGCAGCCACGAACCCCGGGCGGGGGGGGAGGAGTTCTTC
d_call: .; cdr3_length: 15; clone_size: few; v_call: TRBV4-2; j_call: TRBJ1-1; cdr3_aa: CASSQLPDGDTEAFF; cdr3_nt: TGTGCCAGCAGCCAACTTCCGGACGGAGACACTGAAGCTTTCTTT
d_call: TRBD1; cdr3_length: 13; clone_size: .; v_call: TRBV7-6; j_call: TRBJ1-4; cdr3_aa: CAITTGSNEKLFF; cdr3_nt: TGTGCCATAACGACAGGGTCTAATGAAAAACTGTTTTTT
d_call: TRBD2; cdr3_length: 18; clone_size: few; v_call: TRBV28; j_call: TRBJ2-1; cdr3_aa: CASSPVAGGTSLDDEQFF; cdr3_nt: TGTGCCAGCAGCCCAGTAGCGGGGGGGACTTCTTTGGACGATGAGCAGTTCTTC
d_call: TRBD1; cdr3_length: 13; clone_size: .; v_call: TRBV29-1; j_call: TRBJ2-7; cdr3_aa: CSVRDSPSYEQYF; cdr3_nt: TGCAGCGTTCGGGACAGTCCCTCCTACGAGCAGTACTTC
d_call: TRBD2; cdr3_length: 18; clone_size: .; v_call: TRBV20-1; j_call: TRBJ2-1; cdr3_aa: CSARAHLLAGVPWDEQFF; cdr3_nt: TGCAGTGCTAGAGCTCATCTACTAGCGGGGGTCCCTTGGGATGAGCAGTTCTTC
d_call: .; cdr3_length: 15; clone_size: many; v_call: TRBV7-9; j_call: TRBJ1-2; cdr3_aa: CASSSTDDLGYGYTF; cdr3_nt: TGTGCCAGCAGCTCGACGGACGATTTGGGCTATGGCTACACCTTC
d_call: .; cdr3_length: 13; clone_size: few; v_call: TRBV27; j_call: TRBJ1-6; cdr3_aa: CASWKGDGSPLHF; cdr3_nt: TGTGCCAGCTGGAAAGGAGACGGTTCACCCCTCCACTTT
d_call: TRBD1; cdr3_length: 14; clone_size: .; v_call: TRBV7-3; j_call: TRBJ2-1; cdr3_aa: CASSLKGQYNEQFF; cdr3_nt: TGTGCCAGCAGCTTAAAGGGACAGTACAATGAGCAGTTCTTC
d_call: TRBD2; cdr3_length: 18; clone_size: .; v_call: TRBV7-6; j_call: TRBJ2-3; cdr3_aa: CASSSSASGGAETDTQYF; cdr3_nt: TGTGCTAGCAGCTCGAGCGCTAGCGGGGGGGCGGAGACAGATACGCAGTATTTT
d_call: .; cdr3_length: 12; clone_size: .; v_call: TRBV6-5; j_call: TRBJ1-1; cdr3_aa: CASSRLDTEAFF; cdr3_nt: TGTGCCAGCAGCCGCTTGGACACTGAAGCTTTCTTT
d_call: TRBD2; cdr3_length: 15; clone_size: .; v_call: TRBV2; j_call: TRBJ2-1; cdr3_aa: CASRAGLAGANEQFF; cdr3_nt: TGTGCCAGCCGAGCGGGGCTAGCGGGGGCGAATGAGCAGTTCTTC
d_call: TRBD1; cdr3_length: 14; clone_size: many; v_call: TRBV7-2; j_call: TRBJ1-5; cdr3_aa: CASSLMTGNQPQHF; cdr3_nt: TGTGCCAGCAGTCTAATGACAGGGAATCAGCCCCAGCATTTT
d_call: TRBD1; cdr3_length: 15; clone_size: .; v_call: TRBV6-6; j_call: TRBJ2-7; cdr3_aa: CASSPTGTGGYEQYF; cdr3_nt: TGTGCCAGCAGTCCGACCGGGACAGGAGGCTACGAGCAGTACTTC
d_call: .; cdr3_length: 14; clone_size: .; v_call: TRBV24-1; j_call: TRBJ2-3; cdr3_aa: CATSGGASTDTQYF; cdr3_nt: TGTGCCACCAGTGGAGGGGCGAGCACAGATACGCAGTATTTT
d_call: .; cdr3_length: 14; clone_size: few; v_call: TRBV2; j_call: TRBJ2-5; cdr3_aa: CASRESTGEETQYF; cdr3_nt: TGTGCCAGCAGAGAATCGACAGGAGAAGAGACCCAGTACTTC
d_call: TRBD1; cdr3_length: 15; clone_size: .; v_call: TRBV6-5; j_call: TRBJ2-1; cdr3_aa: CASSYPTSQGYEQFF; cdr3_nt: TGTGCCAGCAGTTACCCTACTTCACAGGGGTATGAGCAGTTCTTC
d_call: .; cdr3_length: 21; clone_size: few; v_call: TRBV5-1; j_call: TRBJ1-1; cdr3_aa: CASSSARLPLEGLRPSTEAFF; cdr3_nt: TGCGCCAGCAGCTCCGCCAGACTCCCCCTGGAGGGGCTAAGACCGAGCACTGAAGCTTTCTTT
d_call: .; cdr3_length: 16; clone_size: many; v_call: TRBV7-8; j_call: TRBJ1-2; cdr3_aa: CASSLNPPGMRGGYTF; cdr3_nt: TGTGCCAGCAGCTTGAATCCCCCAGGGATGAGGGGTGGCTACACCTTC
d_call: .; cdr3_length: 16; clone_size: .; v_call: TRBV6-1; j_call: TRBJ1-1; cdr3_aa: CASSLGWGRTNTEAFF; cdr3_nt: TGTGCCAGCAGTCTGGGGTGGGGGCGGACGAACACTGAAGCTTTCTTT
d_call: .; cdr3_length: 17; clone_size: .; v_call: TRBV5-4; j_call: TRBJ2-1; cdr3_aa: CASEKPSGGGARGEQFF; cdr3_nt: TGTGCCAGCGAAAAACCCTCCGGAGGCGGGGCCCGGGGTGAGCAGTTCTTC
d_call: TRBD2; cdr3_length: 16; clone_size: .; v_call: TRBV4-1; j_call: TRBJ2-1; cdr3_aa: CASSLETSGAQNEQFF; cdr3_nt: TGCGCCAGCAGCTTAGAGACTAGCGGGGCTCAAAATGAGCAGTTCTTC
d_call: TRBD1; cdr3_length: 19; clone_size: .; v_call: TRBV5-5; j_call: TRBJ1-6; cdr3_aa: CASSLERGTGVRMDSPLHF; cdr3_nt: TGTGCCAGCAGCTTGGAAAGGGGGACAGGAGTCAGGATGGATTCACCCCTCCACTTT
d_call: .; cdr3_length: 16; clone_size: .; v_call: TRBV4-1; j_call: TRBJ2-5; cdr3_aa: CASSQDPPGTEETQYF; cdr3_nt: TGCGCCAGCAGCCAAGATCCTCCAGGGACGGAGGAGACCCAGTACTTC
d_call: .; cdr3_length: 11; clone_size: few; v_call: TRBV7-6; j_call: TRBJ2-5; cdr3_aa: CASSPTGAQYF; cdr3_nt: TGTGCCAGCAGCCCGACCGGGGCCCAGTACTTC
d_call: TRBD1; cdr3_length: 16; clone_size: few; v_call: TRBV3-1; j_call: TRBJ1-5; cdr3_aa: CASSQAIGQGIQPQHF; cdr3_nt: TGTGCCAGCAGCCAAGCTATCGGACAGGGGATTCAGCCCCAGCATTTT